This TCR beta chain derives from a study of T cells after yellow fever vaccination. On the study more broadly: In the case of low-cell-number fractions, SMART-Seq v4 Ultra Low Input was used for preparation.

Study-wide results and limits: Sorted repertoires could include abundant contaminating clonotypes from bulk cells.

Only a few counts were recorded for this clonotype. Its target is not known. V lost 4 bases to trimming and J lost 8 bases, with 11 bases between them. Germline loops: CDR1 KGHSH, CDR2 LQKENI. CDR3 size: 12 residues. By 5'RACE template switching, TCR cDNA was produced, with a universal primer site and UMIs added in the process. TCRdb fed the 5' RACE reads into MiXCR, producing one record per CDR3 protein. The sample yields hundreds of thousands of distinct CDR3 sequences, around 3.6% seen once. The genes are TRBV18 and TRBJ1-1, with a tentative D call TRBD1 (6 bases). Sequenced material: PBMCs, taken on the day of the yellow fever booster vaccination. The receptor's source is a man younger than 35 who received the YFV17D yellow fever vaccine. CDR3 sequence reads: CASSLLTGEAFF. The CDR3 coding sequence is TGTGCCAGCTCACTCCTGACAGGCGAAGCTTTCTTT.